This TCR beta chain was found in a study of shared clonotypes between healthy human individuals. Every contributor of samples was a Caucasian grown-up residing in Nashville, Tennessee. CD4+ cell separation produced CD45RA+ naive and CD45RA-negative memory subsets. Study findings and constraints: Unshared clonotypes carried lower generation probabilities than those common to all four donors.

As to this clone: The antigen is not known.

The CDR3 runs 14 residues. In the study's own analysis: Junction-only immunoSEQ data arrived without quality scores, meaning filtering differed. Method: immunoSEQ multiplex PCR; TCRdb's copy keeps in-frame clones and lacks some. D and trimming come from the DNA, and the V and J calls and clone size come from that table. The sample lists roughly 2.5 million clones; just over 90% were seen once. The source material was naive CD4+ T cells sorted from blood. Subset specified: CD45RA+ positively selected. This chain joins TRBV21-1 and TRBJ2-4; the tabulated D call, TRBD1, remains unverified against the DNA. TRBV21-1 is tagged as a pseudogene. The receptor comes from a man younger than 35 in good health. CDR3 residues: CASSVPGQENIQYF. CDR3 DNA sequence: TGTGCCAGCAGCGTCCCCGGACAGGAAAACATTCAGTACTTC.